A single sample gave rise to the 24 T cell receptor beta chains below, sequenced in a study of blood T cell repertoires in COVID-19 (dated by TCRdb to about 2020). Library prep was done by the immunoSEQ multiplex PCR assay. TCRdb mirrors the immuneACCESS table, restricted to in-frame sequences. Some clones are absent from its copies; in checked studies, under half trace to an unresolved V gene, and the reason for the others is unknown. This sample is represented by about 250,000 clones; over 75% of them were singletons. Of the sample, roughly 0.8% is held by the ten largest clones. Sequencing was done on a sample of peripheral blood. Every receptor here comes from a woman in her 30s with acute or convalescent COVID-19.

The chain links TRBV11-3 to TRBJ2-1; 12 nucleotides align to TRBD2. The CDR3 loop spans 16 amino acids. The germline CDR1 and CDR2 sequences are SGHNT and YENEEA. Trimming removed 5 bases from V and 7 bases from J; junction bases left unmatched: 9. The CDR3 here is CASSGRAGTSGNEQFF. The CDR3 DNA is TGTGCCAGCAGCGGCAGGGCCGGGACTAGCGGGAATGAGCAGTTCTTC.

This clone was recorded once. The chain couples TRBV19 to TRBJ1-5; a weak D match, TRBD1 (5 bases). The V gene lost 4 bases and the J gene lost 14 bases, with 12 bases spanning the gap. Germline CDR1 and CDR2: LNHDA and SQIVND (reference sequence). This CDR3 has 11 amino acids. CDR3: CASSTGRAEHF. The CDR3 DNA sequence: TGTGCCAGTAGTACGGGCAGGGCGGAGCATTTT.

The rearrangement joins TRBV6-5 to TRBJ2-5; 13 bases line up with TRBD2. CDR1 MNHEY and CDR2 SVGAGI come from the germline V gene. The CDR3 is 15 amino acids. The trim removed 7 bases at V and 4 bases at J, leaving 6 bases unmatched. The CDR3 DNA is TGTGCCAGCACTTCAGGACTAGCGGGAGTAGAGACCCAGTACTTC. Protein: CASTSGLAGVETQYF.

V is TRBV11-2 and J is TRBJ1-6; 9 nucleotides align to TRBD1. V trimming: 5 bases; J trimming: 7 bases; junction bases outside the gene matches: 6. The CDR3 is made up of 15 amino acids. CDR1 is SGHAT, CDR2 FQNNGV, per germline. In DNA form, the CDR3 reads TGTGCCAGCAGCCAGGGGACAGGGCTGAATTCACCCCTCCACTTT. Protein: CASSQGTGLNSPLHF. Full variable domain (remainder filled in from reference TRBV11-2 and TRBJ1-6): EAGVAQSPRYKIIEKRQSVAFWCNPISGHATLYWYQQILGQGPKLLIQFQNNGVVDDSQLPKDRFSAERLKGVDSTLKIQPAKLEDSAVYLCASSQGTGLNSPLHFGNGTRLTVT.

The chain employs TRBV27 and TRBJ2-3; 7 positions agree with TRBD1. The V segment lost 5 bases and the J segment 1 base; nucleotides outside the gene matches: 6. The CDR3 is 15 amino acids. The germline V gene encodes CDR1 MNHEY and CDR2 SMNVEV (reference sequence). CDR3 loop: CASSDRVARTDTQYF. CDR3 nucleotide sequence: TGTGCCAGCAGTGACAGGGTAGCACGCACAGATACGCAGTATTTT.

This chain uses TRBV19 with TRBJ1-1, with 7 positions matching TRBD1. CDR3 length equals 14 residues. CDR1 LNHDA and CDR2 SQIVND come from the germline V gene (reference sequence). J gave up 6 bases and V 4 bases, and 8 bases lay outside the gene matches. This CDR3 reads CASSKETGLPEAFF. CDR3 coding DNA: TGTGCCAGTAGTAAAGAGACAGGGCTCCCTGAAGCTTTCTTT.

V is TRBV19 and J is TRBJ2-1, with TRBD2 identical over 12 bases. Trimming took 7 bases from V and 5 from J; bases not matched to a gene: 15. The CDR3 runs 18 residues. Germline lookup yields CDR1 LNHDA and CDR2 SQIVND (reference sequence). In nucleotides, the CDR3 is TGTGCCAGTACCCATCTGGGACTAGCGGGTCTTTTAAACAATGAGCAGTTCTTC. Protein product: CASTHLGLAGLLNNEQFF.

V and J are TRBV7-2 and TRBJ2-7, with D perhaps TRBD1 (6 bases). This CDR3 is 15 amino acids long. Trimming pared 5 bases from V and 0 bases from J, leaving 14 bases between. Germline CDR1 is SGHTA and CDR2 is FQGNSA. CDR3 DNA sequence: TGTGCCAGCAGCCCCGGCAGGGGCGTCTCCTACGAGCAGTACTTC. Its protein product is CASSPGRGVSYEQYF.

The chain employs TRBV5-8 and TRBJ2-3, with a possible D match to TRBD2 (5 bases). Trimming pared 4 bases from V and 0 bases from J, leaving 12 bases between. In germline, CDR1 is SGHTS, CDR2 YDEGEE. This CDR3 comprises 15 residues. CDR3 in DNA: TGTGCCAGCAGCCCGGGGTTTGGGAGCACAGATACGCAGTATTTT. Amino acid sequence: CASSPGFGSTDTQYF.

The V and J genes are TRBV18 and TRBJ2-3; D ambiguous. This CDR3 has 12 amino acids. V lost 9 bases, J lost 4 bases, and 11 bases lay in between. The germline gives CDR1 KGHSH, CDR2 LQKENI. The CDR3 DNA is TGTGCCAGTAAGTCGGGTCCAGATACGCAGTATTTT. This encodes CASKSGPDTQYF.

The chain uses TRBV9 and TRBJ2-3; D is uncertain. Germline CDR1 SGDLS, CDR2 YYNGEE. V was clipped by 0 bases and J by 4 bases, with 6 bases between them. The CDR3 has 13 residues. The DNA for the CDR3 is TGTGCCAGCAGCGTAGCTACCCCAGATACGCAGTATTTT. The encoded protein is CASSVATPDTQYF.

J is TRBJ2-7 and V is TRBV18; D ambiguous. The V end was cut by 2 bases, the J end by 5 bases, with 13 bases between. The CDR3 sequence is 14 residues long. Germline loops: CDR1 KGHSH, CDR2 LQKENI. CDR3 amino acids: CASSPIPSNHEQYF. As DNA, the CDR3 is TGTGCCAGCTCACCAATACCTTCTAATCACGAGCAGTACTTC.

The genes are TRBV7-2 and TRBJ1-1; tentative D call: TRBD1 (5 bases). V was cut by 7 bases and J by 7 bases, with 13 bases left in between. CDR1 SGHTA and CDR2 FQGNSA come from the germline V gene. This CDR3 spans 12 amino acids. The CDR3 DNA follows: TGTGCCAGCAACGACAGCCCCTATGAAGCTTTCTTT. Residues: CASNDSPYEAFF. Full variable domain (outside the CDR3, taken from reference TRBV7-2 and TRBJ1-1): GAGVSQSPSNKVTEKGKDVELRCDPISGHTALYWYRQSLGQGLEFLIYFQGNSAPDKSGLPSDRFSAERTGGSVSTLTIQRTQQEDSAVYLCASNDSPYEAFFGQGTRLTVV.

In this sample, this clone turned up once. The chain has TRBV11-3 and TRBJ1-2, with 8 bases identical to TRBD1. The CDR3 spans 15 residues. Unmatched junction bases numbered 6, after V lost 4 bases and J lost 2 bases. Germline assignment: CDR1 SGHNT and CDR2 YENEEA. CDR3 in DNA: TGTGCCAGCAGCTCTGACCGGACAGGGAACTATGGCTACACCTTC. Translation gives CASSSDRTGNYGYTF. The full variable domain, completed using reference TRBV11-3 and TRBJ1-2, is EAGVVQSPRYKIIEKKQPVAFWCNPISGHNTLYWYLQNLGQGPELLIRYENEEAVDDSQLPKDRFSAERLKGVDSTLKIQPAELGDSAVYLCASSSDRTGNYGYTFGSGTRLTVV.

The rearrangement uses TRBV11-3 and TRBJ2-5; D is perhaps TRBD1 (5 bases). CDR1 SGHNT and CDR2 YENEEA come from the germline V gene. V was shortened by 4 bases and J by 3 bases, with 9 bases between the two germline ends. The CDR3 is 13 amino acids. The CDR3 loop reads CASSYGQKETQYF. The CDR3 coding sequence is TGTGCCAGCAGCTACGGACAAAAAGAGACCCAGTACTTC.

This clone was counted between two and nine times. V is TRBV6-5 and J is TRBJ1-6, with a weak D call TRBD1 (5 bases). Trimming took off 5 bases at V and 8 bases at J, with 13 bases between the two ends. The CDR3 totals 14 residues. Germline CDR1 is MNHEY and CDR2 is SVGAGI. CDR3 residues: CASSIEGGDSPLHF. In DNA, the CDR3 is TGTGCCAGCAGTATAGAGGGAGGGGATTCACCCCTCCACTTT.

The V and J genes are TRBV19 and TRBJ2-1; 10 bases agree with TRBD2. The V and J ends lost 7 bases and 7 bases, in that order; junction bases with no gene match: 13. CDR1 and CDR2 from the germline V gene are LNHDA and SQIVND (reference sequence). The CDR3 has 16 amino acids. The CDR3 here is CASTLGELAGVNEQFF. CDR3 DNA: TGTGCCAGTACCCTAGGGGAGCTAGCGGGGGTGAATGAGCAGTTCTTC.

This CDR3 is CAWSGGGSGNIQYF. CDR3 DNA sequence: TGTGCCTGGTCGGGTGGGGGGTCGGGAAACATTCAGTACTTC. The genes are TRBV30 and TRBJ2-4; perhaps TRBD2 as D (6 bases). This CDR3 spans 14 amino acids. Germline V gives CDR1 GTSNPN, CDR2 SVGIG (reference sequence). Trimming stripped 5 bases from V and 6 bases from J, with 17 bases between.

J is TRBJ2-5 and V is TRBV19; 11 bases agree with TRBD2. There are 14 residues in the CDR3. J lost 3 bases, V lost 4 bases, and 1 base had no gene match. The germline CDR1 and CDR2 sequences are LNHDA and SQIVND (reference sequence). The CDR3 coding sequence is TGTGCCAGTAGTACACTAGCGGGAGAAGAGACCCAGTACTTC. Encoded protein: CASSTLAGEETQYF.

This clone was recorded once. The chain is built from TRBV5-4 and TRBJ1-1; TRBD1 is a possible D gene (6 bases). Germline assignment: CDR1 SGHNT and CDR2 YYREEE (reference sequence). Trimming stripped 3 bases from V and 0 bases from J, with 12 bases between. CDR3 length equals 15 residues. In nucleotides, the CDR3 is TGTGCCAGCAGCTCTAAGGACAGCCTGAACACTGAAGCTTTCTTT. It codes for CASSSKDSLNTEAFF.

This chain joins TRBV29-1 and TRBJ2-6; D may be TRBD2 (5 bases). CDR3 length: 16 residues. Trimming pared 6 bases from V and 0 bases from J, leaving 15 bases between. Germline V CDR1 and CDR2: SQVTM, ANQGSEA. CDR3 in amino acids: CSVRPEGISGANVLTF. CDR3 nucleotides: TGCAGCGTACGGCCCGAGGGTATCTCTGGGGCCAACGTCCTGACTTTC.

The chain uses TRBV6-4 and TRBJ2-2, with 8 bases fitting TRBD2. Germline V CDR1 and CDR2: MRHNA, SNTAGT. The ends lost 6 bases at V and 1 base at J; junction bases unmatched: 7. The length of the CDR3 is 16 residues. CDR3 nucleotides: TGTGCCAGCAGGGCCCTCAGCGGGAGGAACACCGGGGAGCTGTTTTTT. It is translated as CASRALSGRNTGELFF.

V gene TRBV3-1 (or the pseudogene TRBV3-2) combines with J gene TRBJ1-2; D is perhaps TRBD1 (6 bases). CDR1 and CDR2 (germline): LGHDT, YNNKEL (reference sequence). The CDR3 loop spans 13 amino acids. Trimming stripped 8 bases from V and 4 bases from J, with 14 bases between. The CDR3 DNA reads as TGTGCCAGCGGCGGACAGAATATCTATGGCTACACCTTC. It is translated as CASGGQNIYGYTF.

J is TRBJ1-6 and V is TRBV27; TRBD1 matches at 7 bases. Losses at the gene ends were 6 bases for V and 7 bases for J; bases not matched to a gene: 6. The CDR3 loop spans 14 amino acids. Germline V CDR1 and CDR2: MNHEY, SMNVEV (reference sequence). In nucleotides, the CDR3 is TGTGCCAGCAGGGCGGGACAGCGCAATTCACCCCTCCACTTT. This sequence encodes CASRAGQRNSPLHF.